This T cell receptor (beta chain) was found in a study of CD8 T cells in Susac syndrome. As to this clonotype: Its antigen is unidentified.

Random hexamers served to reverse transcribe roughly 0.45 to 1 ug RNA. The TCR beta CDR3 was amplified by immunoSEQ multiplex PCR across 54 Vbeta, 13 Jbeta. TCRdb fed the immunoSEQ multiplex PCR reads into MiXCR, producing one record per CDR3 protein. The sample gives 51,000 or so distinct CDR3 sequences, approximately 93% of which show up once; more than 0.45% is in the top ten. While serving as controls, healthy donors were matched for age and sex. Notes on the study in general: The study acknowledged a relatively small number of individuals in its TCR sequencing and HLA analysis.

The CDR3 is 15 residues long. V lost 4 bases and J lost 2, with 18 bases in between. Germline CDR1 and CDR2: SQVTM and ANQGSEA. The receptor comes from a human donor in good health. The material sequenced was CD8+ T cells from PBMCs. V usage is TRBV29-1 and J usage is TRBJ2-7; TRBD1 might be the D (5 bases). CDR3 sequence (DNA): TGCAGCGTTGGGGGCCCTGAAATCAAACCCTACGAGCAGTACTTC. Translated: CSVGGPEIKPYEQYF.